This T cell receptor (beta chain) was sequenced during a study of read filtering for tumor transcriptome and immune sequencing (dated by TCRdb to 2018 to 2020). General notes on the study: The cohort had approximately 16 male and 11 to 15 female patients with a mean age of roughly 70 years, ranging from about 47 to 90. TCR-region mapped reads per sample ranged from about 4.05 to 10.27 million with IR-seq versus only about 80 to 1,300 with RNA-seq. Whole-transcriptome libraries were prepared with the TruSeq RNA Access Library Prep Kit after DNase treatment. By revised international staging, fewer than ten patients were R-ISS I, 16 were R-ISS II and roughly seven were R-ISS III. The study compared TCR repertoires from targeted immune repertoire sequencing and bulk whole-transcriptome sequencing run on the same bone marrow samples. One of the main goals was to work out a read-filtering strategy for immune repertoire data, in particular whether clonotypes backed by only a single read should be removed.

This clonotype was counted only a few times. What antigen it recognizes has not been identified. Base quality data are lacking; no much larger clone is found one base away. TCR libraries were built from roughly 400 ng RNA with the Immunoverse kit, using molecular barcoded adaptors covering alpha/delta and beta/gamma chains. The same RNA used for transcriptome sequencing was used for TCR library preparation. Sequencing of the TCR libraries was done on an Illumina HiSeq 4000 with 2 x 150 cycles. In the paper's pipeline: Using MiXCR, which included quality filtering and error correction, TCR reads were aligned to human V, D, J and C references and then assembled into CDR3 clonotypes. The tcR package in R was used to analyze clonotype counts and gene usage diversity. Raw mapping reads were checked after the RNA-seq reads had been mapped by STAR aligner version 2.5.3a onto the human GRCh37 genome. To test how sequencing depth affects detected clonotypes, IR-seq fastq files were randomly downsampled with Seqtk 1.3. The public reads were reanalyzed by TCRdb: fastp trimming at Q25, MiXCR alignment, in-frame beta chains only. One record per CDR3 amino acid sequence lists the most common genes and DNA. The V and J calls and clone size come from TCRdb's table, not from the authors' own analysis. The sample profile shows 90,000 to 95,000 distinct CDR3 sequences; 20% to 25% of them were found once. The biggest ten clones account for about an eighth of the sample.

Each patient had bone marrow sampled at the time of active disease. Isolation of bone marrow mononuclear cells was performed by Ficoll-Hypaque density gradient centrifugation. To remove myeloma plasma cells, the cells were labeled with CD138 magnetic microbeads on a MACS separator, and CD138-negative cells were then collected by negative selection. Purity of the isolated cells was checked by flow cytometry on an Attune NxT using CD138 antibodies. Total RNA was extracted with TRIzol reagent and quantified with a NanoDrop spectrophotometer. Paired RNA-seq and IR-seq were performed on each patient's CD138-negative bone marrow sample. Counted from cysteine to phenylalanine, this CDR3 has 16 amino acids. CDR3 DNA is the only sequence kept; it has 48 bases, read in frame from the first base. The germline V and J ends show losses of 0 bases and 1 base respectively, and no gene match explains 3 bases of the junction. The germline V gene gives CDR1 as MGHRA and CDR2 as YSYEKL.

What the authors observed across the whole study: In IR-seq, single-read clonotypes were approximately 80% of clonotypes but 3.5% to 4% of total reads; in RNA-seq they were about three quarters of clonotypes and 35% to 45% of reads. The sorted CD138-negative fraction was a mixed bone marrow immune population, not purified T cells. The correlation between IR-seq and RNA-seq shared clonotype proportions rose when single-read clonotypes were removed. Compared with RNA-seq, IR-seq captured clonotypes at much greater depth and more reliably, and a smaller IR-seq throughput was enough to identify most of the shared clonotypes.

This chain is built from TRBV4-1 and TRBJ2-1; TRBD1 agrees with 7 junctional bases. The sequencing sample was made of a population of CD138-negative cells sorted from bone marrow. The sample's cell subset or site, from its label and the paper: bone marrow mononuclear cells depleted of CD138+ plasma/myeloma cells by negative magnetic selection. The TCR comes from a donor older than 35 with multiple myeloma. The sequence in DNA is TGCGCCAGCAGCCAAGAAGTGACAGGGTCCTACAATGAGCAGTTCTTC. Its protein reads: CASSQEVTGSYNEQFF.